This record concerns one T cell receptor beta chain sequence. Its antigen is not identified. The record originates from a study of CD8 T cells in Susac syndrome. Study-level information: Patients with Susac syndrome were therapy-naive, treated with corticosteroids, or treated with intravenous immunoglobulin alone when blood was collected. Overall study findings and caveats: That the number of individuals in its TCR sequencing and HLA analysis was relatively small was acknowledged by the study.

Reverse transcription of roughly 0.45 to 1 ug RNA used random hexamers. TCRdb re-called the immunoSEQ multiplex PCR reads with MiXCR, one entry per CDR3 protein. The sample shows approximately 260,000 distinct CDR3 sequences, 90% to 96% of them seen only once. The CDR3 consists of 14 residues. The V gene's germline CDR1 is MNHNY and CDR2 SVGAGI (reference sequence). The germline V and J ends were trimmed by 7 bases and 0 bases, with 10 bases remaining between them. This rearrangement joins TRBV6-6 to TRBJ1-5; D is undetermined. The sequence was obtained from a human donor with Susac syndrome. The specimen was CD4+ T cells from PBMCs. The CDR3 is CASTPSDSNQPQHF. The CDR3, as DNA: TGTGCCAGCACCCCCAGTGATAGCAATCAGCCCCAGCATTTT.